The TCR beta chain described here comes from a study of T-cell reconstitution after alpha-beta-depleted transplantation in children. Whole-study results and caveats: High day-60 TCRbeta diversity in some patients came from surviving recipient T cells and thymic progenitors.

V lost 5 bases, J lost 2 bases, and 4 bases lay in between. This CDR3 is 12 amino acids long. Germline V gene lookup returns CDR1 LNHNV and CDR2 YYDKDF (reference sequence). Preparation of the TCRbeta library used unique molecular identifiers. MiXCR, run by TCRdb on the PCR reads, gives a single entry per CDR3 protein. This sample yields about 140,000 distinct CDR3 sequences, of which more than 8% are seen a single time; about a sixth belongs to the top ten. This clonotype was recorded at least ten times. Antigen unknown. The chain is built from TRBV15 and TRBJ1-5; D is unresolved. Sequences were derived from PBMCs, mostly from graft donor cells, sampled 180 days after TCRalphabeta/CD19-depleted stem cell transplant. The clonotype originates from a female patient aged 2-9 years who had a stem cell transplant for congenital amegakaryocytic thrombocytopenia, so the T cells may come from the graft donor. The CDR3, as DNA: TGTGCCACCAGCGTCGGCAATCAGCCCCAGCATTTT. It codes for CATSVGNQPQHF.